Here is one T cell receptor beta chain with its context. The data were taken from a study of blood T cell repertoires in COVID-19. Study information: COVID-19 samples, acute and convalescent, were from the United States, Italy and Spain. T cells, B-cell-depleted T cells, or PBMCs supplied cDNA or gDNA.

Seattle enrolled patients during active infection and tracked them longitudinally. In the original workflow: The assay estimated nucleated cells by amplifying reference gene primers. TCRdb's copy holds only in-frame clones and misses some; the assay was immunoSEQ multiplex PCR. Clone size and V and J calls were adopted from that table, with D and trimming inferred from the DNA. Altogether 250,000 to 350,000 clones are present, approximately 88% being singletons, with the ten largest covering roughly 1.5%. The germline V gene encodes CDR1 SGHTA and CDR2 FQGNSA. V lost 1 base and J 0 bases, leaving 7 bases between the germline ends. This CDR3 is built from 15 residues.

The sequencing input was peripheral blood. The chain has TRBV7-2 and TRBJ1-3; no clear D. The TCR was taken from a human donor with COVID-19, enrolled during active disease. The donor label of this sample is uncertain. The DNA of the CDR3 is TGTGCCAGCAGCTTAGACATCAACTCTGGAAACACCATATATTTT. This gives the protein CASSLDINSGNTIYF.